Included here is one T cell receptor beta chain sequence, with context. The antigen remains undetermined. Terminally differentiated effector memory CD45RA+ cells were left out of the naive CD8 fraction, which was CD45RO-negative and positively selected for CCR7. All donors qualified as healthy HIV-negative adults and had experienced no recent acute infections or vaccinations. The data stem from a study of shared clonotypes between healthy human individuals. About the study: Per donor, CD8 memory used one plate, CD8 naive used two, CD4 memory used three and CD4 naive used three.

General study results and limits: The donor pool, a small one, limited the genetic and exposure-history diversity represented. A generally larger estimated richness was seen in naive subsets than in memory subsets.

CDR1 and CDR2 from the germline V gene are SEHNR and FQNEAQ (reference sequence). V was shortened by 5 bases and J by 1 base, with 14 bases between the two germline ends. The CDR3 spans 15 residues. Sequencing was performed with immunoSEQ multiplex PCR; in TCRdb, only in-frame clones are kept and a portion is missing. The data show fewer than 1 million clones, just over 95% seen once. The chain carries TRBV7-9 and TRBJ1-1; perhaps TRBD1 as D (6 bases). The receptor was derived from a young man in good health. The sequencing sample was made of naive CD8+ T cells sorted from blood. The CDR3 loop is CASSRQDSANTEAFF. The CDR3 nucleotides are TGTGCCAGCAGCCGCCAGGACAGTGCGAACACTGAAGCTTTCTTT.